These 17 T cell receptor beta chains were sequenced from one sample in a study of T cell changes during pregnancy in multiple sclerosis (dated by TCRdb to the late 2010s). Receptors were amplified or captured by the immunoSEQ multiplex PCR assay. Drawn from immuneACCESS, this table holds only the in-frame rearrangements with V and J called that TCRdb kept. Clones are partly lost; checked studies trace under half to an unresolved V gene and leave the rest unexplained. This sample is represented by around 70,000 clones; about 93% of them were singletons. Under 0.35% of the sample belongs to the ten largest clones. The sequencing used CD4+ T cells from peripheral blood mononuclear cells, collected after pregnancy. All receptors derive from a female donor with multiple sclerosis, enrolled in a pregnancy study.

The V gene is TRBV19, the J gene TRBJ2-3; the D gene is possibly TRBD2 (7 bases). V lost 1 base and J lost 3, with 14 bases in between. The CDR3 covers 16 residues. The germline V gene encodes CDR1 LNHDA and CDR2 SQIVND (reference sequence). The CDR3 spells CASSIVGGGRTDTQYF. CDR3 bases: TGTGCCAGTAGTATAGTAGGGGGAGGGAGAACAGATACGCAGTATTTT.

The sample holds one count of this clone. The V gene is TRBV4-2, the J gene TRBJ2-7; maybe TRBD2 (5 bases). The CDR3 is 15 residues long. With 0 bases removed from V and 2 bases from J, the gap between germline ends came to 11 bases. CDR1 is LGHNA, CDR2 YNFKEQ, per germline. The CDR3 DNA follows: TGTGCCAGCAGCCAAGAAGGCGGAGGAACCTACGAGCAGTACTTC. Encoded protein: CASSQEGGGTYEQYF.

The V call is TRBV19, the J call TRBJ2-1; the match to TRBD1 covers 8 bases. This CDR3 comprises 15 residues. V shed 7 bases, J shed 5 bases, and the junction held 10 bases outside the gene matches. Germline CDR1 and CDR2: LNHDA and SQIVND (reference sequence). The CDR3 coding sequence is TGTGCCAGTAAGGACAGGGCAGGTAGTGACAATGAGCAGTTCTTC. It translates to CASKDRAGSDNEQFF.

The chain is built from TRBV19 and TRBJ2-2; D call uncertain. The length of the CDR3 is 16 residues. Germline values: CDR1 LNHDA, CDR2 SQIVND (reference sequence). Trimming left V 1 base short and J 3 bases short, with 12 bases between. CDR3 sequence: CASSIVPRVDTGELFF. For the CDR3, the DNA is TGTGCCAGTAGTATAGTTCCTCGGGTGGACACCGGGGAGCTGTTTTTT. The full variable domain, in which reference TRBV19 and TRBJ2-2 provide the parts outside the CDR3, is DGGITQSPKYLFRKEGQNVTLSCEQNLNHDAMYWYRQDPGQGLRLIYYSQIVNDFQKGDIAEGYSVSREKKESFPLTVTSAQKNPTAFYLCASSIVPRVDTGELFFGEGSRLTVL.

The chain is built from TRBV19 and TRBJ1-3; TRBD1 might be the D (6 bases). The CDR3 spans 16 residues. The V gene's germline CDR1 is LNHDA and CDR2 SQIVND (reference sequence). Trimming shortened V by 6 bases and J by 0 bases, and 15 bases separated the two germline ends. The DNA of the CDR3 is TGTGCCAGTAGCGCAGGGGTAGGGGTCTCTGGAAACACCATATATTTT. This translates into CASSAGVGVSGNTIYF.

This rearrangement joins TRBV5-1 to TRBJ2-1; 9 nucleotides agree with TRBD1. CDR3 size: 16 residues. The V segment lost 4 bases and the J segment 6 bases; nucleotides outside the gene matches: 11. The germline CDR1 and CDR2 sequences are SGHRS and YFSETQ. The CDR3 DNA sequence: TGCGCCAGCAGCCCTTCCGGGACAGGGATTGTCAATGAGCAGTTCTTC. It yields the protein CASSPSGTGIVNEQFF.

The chain employs TRBV29-1 and TRBJ2-2; TRBD1 is a possible D gene (6 bases). Germline V gives CDR1 SQVTM, CDR2 ANQGSEA. This CDR3 is built from 13 residues. Trimming took off 4 bases at V and 0 bases at J, with 6 bases between the two ends. CDR3: CSVGQANTGELFF. CDR3 sequence (DNA): TGCAGCGTTGGACAGGCGAACACCGGGGAGCTGTTTTTT.

The chain uses TRBV7-3 and TRBJ2-5; 10 bases match TRBD1. The CDR3 length is 15 residues. Germline assignment: CDR1 SGHTA and CDR2 FQGTGA. Trimming cost V 6 bases and J 2 bases; bases outside gene matches: 6. The CDR3 reads CASSTGTGVQETQYF. The DNA of the CDR3 is TGTGCCAGCAGTACGGGGACAGGGGTACAAGAGACCCAGTACTTC.

V gene TRBV19 combines with J gene TRBJ2-1; D might be TRBD2 (6 bases). Germline V gives CDR1 LNHDA, CDR2 SQIVND (reference sequence). V was clipped by 3 bases and J by 0 bases, with 6 bases between them. The CDR3 is 14 residues long. CDR3 amino acids: CASSMGGSYNEQFF. The CDR3 DNA reads as TGTGCCAGTAGTATGGGGGGCTCCTACAATGAGCAGTTCTTC.

This chain's CDR3 is CAARTGFGYTF. The CDR3 nucleotides read TGTGCCGCACGGACAGGGTTTGGCTACACCTTC. The chain has TRBV21-1 and TRBJ1-2; the DNA was not used to check the table's D call, TRBD1. TRBV21-1 is a known pseudogene. CDR3 size: 11 residues.

The J gene is TRBJ1-5, the V gene TRBV18; 7 bases align to TRBD1. Germline trimming cut 3 bases from V and 0 bases from J; bases unmatched to any gene: 8. The CDR3 extends over 17 amino acids. Germline V gene data show CDR1 as KGHSH and CDR2 as LQKENI. The CDR3: CASSPRQGAYSNQPQHF. The CDR3 DNA is TGTGCCAGCTCACCGCGACAGGGCGCGTATAGCAATCAGCCCCAGCATTTT.

The chain links TRBV11-2 to TRBJ2-4, with D perhaps matching TRBD2 (7 bases). Trimming removed 5 bases from V and 7 bases from J, with 15 bases in between. The length of the CDR3 is 14 residues. CDR1 is SGHAT and CDR2 is FQNNGV in the germline V gene. The CDR3 loop reads CASSPVRGANIQYF. The DNA for the CDR3 is TGTGCCAGCAGCCCCGTTCGGGGGGCGAACATTCAGTACTTC.

The genes are TRBV9 and TRBJ2-2; D is uncertain. Per the germline V gene, CDR1 is SGDLS and CDR2 is YYNGEE. The V and J ends lost 5 bases and 1 base respectively, with 12 bases between them. This CDR3 spans 15 amino acids. The CDR3 spells CASSTPNRNTGELFF. The DNA for the CDR3 is TGTGCCAGCAGTACACCCAACAGGAACACCGGGGAGCTGTTTTTT.

This clone is a singleton in its sample. The rearrangement uses TRBV7-6 and TRBJ1-1; TRBD1 might be the D (6 bases). The germline V gene encodes CDR1 SGHVS and CDR2 FNYEAQ. V dropped 2 bases and J dropped 1 base, with 11 bases sitting between them. CDR3 length equals 15 residues. This CDR3 is CASSLPGRGNTEAFF. The CDR3 region has the DNA TGTGCCAGCAGCTTACCCGGCAGGGGGAACACTGAAGCTTTCTTT. Supplemented by reference TRBV7-6 and TRBJ1-1, the full variable domain reads GAGVSQSPRYKVTKRGQDVALRCDPISGHVSLYWYRQALGQGPEFLTYFNYEAQQDKSGLPNDRFSAERPEGSISTLTIQRTEQRDSAMYRCASSLPGRGNTEAFFGQGTRLTVV.

In its sample, this clone was seen once. This chain uses TRBV29-1 with TRBJ1-1; 10 bases match TRBD1. The length of the CDR3 is 12 residues. Germline-derived CDR1 and CDR2 are SQVTM and ANQGSEA. With V trimmed by 8 bases and J by 3 bases, 3 bases remained unmatched. CDR3 sequence: CSQGTGDTEAFF. The CDR3 DNA is TGCAGCCAAGGGACAGGGGACACTGAAGCTTTCTTT.

The chain joins TRBV5-1 to TRBJ2-2; unclear D gene. The V gene lost 1 base and the J gene lost 0 bases, with 10 bases spanning the gap. Germline V lookup: CDR1 SGHRS, CDR2 YFSETQ. CDR3 length equals 16 residues. CDR3 coding DNA: TGCGCCAGCAGCTTGATGCGCAGCGCGAACACCGGGGAGCTGTTTTTT. Protein product: CASSLMRSANTGELFF.

V usage is TRBV7-2 and J usage is TRBJ2-7; 10 bases match TRBD2. The CDR3 spans 17 residues. J was trimmed by 3 bases and V by 3 bases; bases with no gene match: 11. Germline V CDR1 and CDR2: SGHTA, FQGNSA. The CDR3 reads CASSFKRGGRWSYEQYF. The CDR3 nucleotides are TGTGCCAGCAGCTTCAAGCGGGGGGGCCGATGGAGCTACGAGCAGTACTTC.